Each of the 20 T cell receptor beta chains below was sequenced from the same sample in a study of blood T cells in healthy people across ages (dated by TCRdb to the mid-2010s). Library method: 5' RACE. Sequencing relied on an Illumina HiSeq 2500. A second roughly 7 to 12 cycle PCR used a sample-barcoded 5' primer and a J-beta primer mix. Through fastp at Q25 and MiXCR, TCRdb rebuilt clones from the public reads, retaining in-frame beta chains. When rows share a CDR3 protein, they turn into one entry using the most common DNA and genes. Across this sample there are 380,000 or so distinct CDR3 sequences, with 45% to 60% seen only once. The ten largest clones take up 45% to 55% of the sample. The sequenced sample consisted of blood. The receptors shown here come from a man aged 55 to 69 in good health.

In this sample, this clonotype turned up many times. The gene calls are TRBV10-3 and TRBJ2-5; D gene unclear. Per the germline V gene, CDR1 is ENHRY and CDR2 is SYGVKD. The CDR3 spans 12 residues. V lost 3 bases and J 2 bases, leaving 4 bases between the germline ends. The CDR3 here is CAISEIQETQYF. Here the CDR3 DNA reads TGTGCCATCAGTGAAATTCAAGAGACCCAGTACTTC.

CDR3 sequence (DNA): TGTGCCAGCAGCCAAGAGGGAACCTATAATTCACCCCTCCACTTT. Translated, it gives CASSQEGTYNSPLHF. The V gene is TRBV3-1, the J gene TRBJ1-6; no firm D call. Germline values: CDR1 LGHDT, CDR2 YNNKEL (reference sequence). V was clipped by 0 bases and J by 2 bases, with 5 bases between them. The CDR3 loop spans 15 amino acids.

This clonotype showed up just a few times. The chain employs TRBV7-2 and TRBJ2-7; the match to TRBD1 covers 11 bases. With 4 bases clipped from V and 6 bases from J, the junction kept 8 bases outside the gene matches. Germline values: CDR1 SGHTA, CDR2 FQGNSA. This CDR3 spans 15 amino acids. This CDR3 is CASSWDRGVFAEQYF. The CDR3 region has the DNA TGTGCCAGCAGCTGGGACAGGGGGGTCTTCGCCGAGCAGTACTTC.

This clonotype was counted once. The rearrangement joins TRBV20-1 to TRBJ2-7, with D possibly being TRBD2 (5 bases). Trimming took 4 bases from V and 6 from J, leaving 16 bases between them. CDR1 is DFQATT, CDR2 SNEGSKA, per germline (reference sequence). The CDR3 extends over 13 amino acids. Written as DNA, the CDR3 is TGCAGTGCTACGTTAGCGCCCCACCGCGAGCAGTACTTC. This gives the protein CSATLAPHREQYF.

This clonotype was observed once. This chain uses TRBV4-2 with TRBJ1-1, with 8 nucleotides matching TRBD1. This CDR3 has 15 residues. Trimming removed 4 bases from V and 5 bases from J; junction bases left unmatched: 9. The V gene's germline CDR1 is LGHNA and CDR2 YNFKEQ. The CDR3 coding sequence is TGTGCCAGCAGCCTCCACCTACAGGGGGGGACTGAAGCTTTCTTT. As protein: CASSLHLQGGTEAFF.

On this clonotype itself: This could be a read error, since a much larger clone is one nucleotide away. V is TRBV7-9 and J is TRBJ2-5; a possible D gene is TRBD2 (5 bases). The CDR3 length is 14 residues. Trimming took 9 bases from V and 0 from J, leaving 14 bases between them. The germline CDR1 and CDR2 sequences are SEHNR and FQNEAQ (reference sequence). In nucleotides, the CDR3 is TGTGCCAGTCTGACCGGGCGGGACCAAGAGACCCAGTACTTC. Protein: CASLTGRDQETQYF.

Note on this clonotype: At one end, the junction sequence differs from germline, possibly due to a read error. V gene TRBV5-4 combines with J gene TRBJ2-1; TRBD2 matches 12 bases. The germline CDR1 and CDR2 sequences are SGHNT and YYREEE (reference sequence). This CDR3 contains 23 residues. The DNA for the CDR3 is TGTGCCAGCAACTTGGCGTGGCTAGCGGGAGGGTTTAGTTCTACAGCCTCTGGGAATGAGCAGTTCTTC. Its translation is CASNLAWLAGGFSSTASGNEQFF.

This chain connects TRBV18 to TRBJ2-6; possible D gene TRBD1, 6 bases. Germline lookup yields CDR1 KGHSH and CDR2 LQKENI. The CDR3 is 17 residues long. With 8 bases removed from V and 0 bases from J, the gap between germline ends came to 17 bases. CDR3 loop: CASLDGGPHSGANVLTF. Here the CDR3 DNA reads TGTGCCAGCCTGGATGGGGGCCCTCACTCTGGGGCCAACGTCCTGACTTTC. Full variable domain (remainder filled in from reference TRBV18 and TRBJ2-6): NAGVMQNPRHLVRRRGQEARLRCSPMKGHSHVYWYRQLPEEGLKFMVYLQKENIIDESGMPKERFSAEFPKEGPSILRIQQVVRGDSAAYFCASLDGGPHSGANVLTFGAGSRLTVL.

In this sample, this clonotype turned up a few times. V gene TRBV7-3 combines with J gene TRBJ2-2; the match to TRBD1 covers 8 bases. CDR3 length equals 14 residues. Per germline, CDR1 SGHTA and CDR2 FQGTGA. V lost 5 bases to trimming and J lost 3 bases; unmatched junction nucleotides: 2. The CDR3 DNA follows: TGTGCCAGCAGCGTCAGGGGGCACACCGGGGAGCTGTTTTTT. This codes for CASSVRGHTGELFF.

The V and J genes are TRBV5-1 and TRBJ2-5, with a tentative D call TRBD1 (5 bases). The CDR3 is 14 residues long. Per germline, CDR1 SGHRS and CDR2 YFSETQ. Trimming removed 3 bases from V and 2 bases from J, with 11 bases in between. The CDR3 is CASSSGIRQETQYF. CDR3 sequence (DNA): TGCGCCAGCAGCTCAGGGATCAGGCAAGAGACCCAGTACTTC.

V gene TRBV29-1 combines with J gene TRBJ2-7; D gene uncertain. Trimming stripped 3 bases from V and 7 bases from J, with 13 bases between. Per the germline V gene, CDR1 is SQVTM and CDR2 is ANQGSEA. This CDR3 spans 12 amino acids. CDR3 in DNA: TGCAGCGTTGACACTTTGTCTGGGGAGCAGTACTTC. It codes for CSVDTLSGEQYF.

V usage is TRBV28 and J usage is TRBJ2-3; 11 bases fit TRBD2. The CDR3 covers 16 residues. CDR1 is MDHEN and CDR2 is SYDVKM in the germline V gene. The V gene end was trimmed by 5 bases and the J gene end by 7 bases; junction bases not matched to a gene: 11. The CDR3 DNA reads as TGTGCCAGCAGTCCGAGACTAGCGGGGTCAGCCCATACGCAGTATTTT. Its protein is CASSPRLAGSAHTQYF.

The count of this clonotype is one. The rearrangement joins TRBV29-1 to TRBJ2-5; possible D gene TRBD1, 5 bases. Germline-derived CDR1 and CDR2 are SQVTM and ANQGSEA. This CDR3 has 12 amino acids. V lost 3 bases, J lost 2 bases, and 7 bases lay in between. The CDR3 spells CSVDAGQETQYF. The CDR3 nucleotides are TGCAGCGTTGATGCAGGGCAAGAGACCCAGTACTTC.

A single count supports this clonotype. This chain joins TRBV6-5 and TRBJ2-7; TRBD1 might be the D (6 bases). Near its end, the DNA agrees better with TRBJ2-5, so the J call may be wrong. The CDR3 is made up of 16 amino acids. CDR1 is MNHEY and CDR2 is SVGAGI in the germline V gene. CDR3 DNA sequence: TGTGCCAGCAGTTACACCAGAGGGGGAGATCAAGAGACCCAGTACTTC. Amino acids: CASSYTRGGDQETQYF.

This clonotype was seen at least ten times. The gene calls are TRBV28 and TRBJ2-4; weak D call: TRBD1 (5 bases). Germline CDR1 and CDR2: MDHEN and SYDVKM. V dropped 6 bases and J dropped 0 bases, with 15 bases sitting between them. CDR3 length: 16 amino acids. The CDR3 bases are TGTGCCAGCAGACCCTCCCGCAGGGAAGCCAAAAACATTCAGTACTTC. Encoded protein: CASRPSRREAKNIQYF.

In this sample, this clonotype turned up many times. The V and J genes are TRBV3-1 and TRBJ2-1, with 11 bases aligning to TRBD1. V was clipped by 6 bases and J by 10 bases; unmatched bases: 14. Germline CDR1 and CDR2: LGHDT and YNNKEL (reference sequence). The CDR3 is 16 amino acids. CDR3 sequence (DNA): TGTGCCAGCAGTCCCCTCCGGGACAGGGGGGGAAGGGAGCAGTTCTTC. Protein product: CASSPLRDRGGREQFF.

The table lists this clonotype with a count of one. This rearrangement joins TRBV20-1 to TRBJ2-1; 14 bases align to TRBD2. The J call may not be correct, given that the DNA end is closer to TRBJ2-7. Germline CDR1 is DFQATT and CDR2 is SNEGSKA (reference sequence). The CDR3 totals 16 residues. CDR3 protein: CSAYRLAGGSYNEQYF. The CDR3 region has the DNA TGCAGTGCCTATCGACTAGCGGGAGGGTCCTACAATGAGCAGTACTTC.

J is TRBJ2-5 and V is TRBV4-2; 8 nucleotides match TRBD1. The CDR3 contains 14 residues. Trimming removed 3 bases from V and 6 bases from J; junction bases left unmatched: 6. Per germline, CDR1 LGHNA and CDR2 YNFKEQ. As DNA, the CDR3 is TGTGCCAGCAGCCATTTGACAGGGGTAAAGACCCAGTACTTC. Its protein product is CASSHLTGVKTQYF.

This sequence joins TRBV5-1 and TRBJ1-2, with D maybe TRBD1 (5 bases). CDR3 length equals 19 residues. Trimming removed 0 bases from V and 2 bases from J, with 23 bases in between. The germline V gene has CDR1 SGHRS and CDR2 YFSETQ. The CDR3 DNA reads TGCGCCAGCAGCTTGGCCTCAAACAGGATACAGGACTTAAACTATGGCTACACCTTC. It specifies CASSLASNRIQDLNYGYTF.

This clonotype was counted between two and nine times. The chain joins TRBV11-1 to TRBJ1-1; 7 positions match TRBD1. The trim removed 5 bases at V and 3 bases at J, leaving 9 bases unmatched. CDR1 is SGHAT and CDR2 is FQDESV in the germline V gene (reference sequence). The length of the CDR3 is 15 residues. Here the CDR3 reads CASSPEAGGHTEAFF. The CDR3 DNA reads TGTGCCAGCAGCCCGGAGGCAGGGGGGCACACTGAAGCTTTCTTT.